The rows below give T cell receptor beta chains drawn from one sample of a study of identical twins. TCRdb reprocessed the 5' RACE reads via MiXCR and lists one record per CDR3 protein. The repertoire holds a few hundred thousand distinct CDR3 sequences, with around 15% as singletons. These data also featured in a second study, about yellow fever vaccine responses in identical twins.

The sample taken for sequencing was CD4+ T cells sorted from blood. The receptors shown here come from a young woman in good health. CDR3s include the opening cysteine and the closing phenylalanine or tryptophan. Each record gives: CDR3 length, J gene, V gene, D gene, clone size, CDR3 protein, CDR3 DNA. A D gene is named only where the DNA matches it firmly. Expanded clones are given a class, and other clones once, few, many or no size at all.

len: 12; j_gene: TRBJ2-1; v_gene: TRBV6-2/TRBV6-3; d_gene: -; abundance: -; CDR3aa: CASRRHKDEQFF; CDR3nt: TGTGCCAGCAGACGCCACAAGGATGAGCAGTTCTTC
len: 18; j_gene: TRBJ2-1; v_gene: TRBV24-1; d_gene: TRBD2; abundance: few; CDR3aa: CATSDSTLAGVSYNEQFF; CDR3nt: TGTGCCACCAGTGATTCTACGTTAGCGGGGGTCTCCTACAATGAGCAGTTCTTC
len: 12; j_gene: TRBJ2-5; v_gene: TRBV20-1; d_gene: -; abundance: many; CDR3aa: CSARLAGQTQYF; CDR3nt: TGCAGTGCTAGACTAGCAGGACAGACCCAGTACTTC
len: 16; j_gene: TRBJ2-7; v_gene: TRBV7-2; d_gene: TRBD2; abundance: -; CDR3aa: CASSLVSRGGSYEQYF; CDR3nt: TGTGCCAGCAGCTTAGTATCTCGCGGGGGCTCCTACGAGCAGTACTTC
len: 14; j_gene: TRBJ1-6; v_gene: TRBV12-3/TRBV12-4; d_gene: TRBD1; abundance: few; CDR3aa: CASTKTGVRSPLHF; CDR3nt: TGTGCCAGCACCAAGACAGGGGTGAGGTCACCCCTCCACTTT
len: 13; j_gene: TRBJ2-2; v_gene: TRBV10-1; d_gene: TRBD1; abundance: -; CDR3aa: CASSTGGHGELFF; CDR3nt: TGCGCCAGCAGTACAGGGGGCCACGGGGAGCTGTTTTTT
len: 10; j_gene: TRBJ2-1; v_gene: TRBV20-1; d_gene: -; abundance: -; CDR3aa: CSARSPEQFF; CDR3nt: TGCAGTGCCCGTTCTCCTGAGCAGTTCTTC
len: 14; j_gene: TRBJ1-5; v_gene: TRBV28; d_gene: -; abundance: few; CDR3aa: CASSPGRGAQPQHF; CDR3nt: TGTGCCAGCAGCCCGGGAAGGGGAGCCCAGCCCCAGCATTTT
len: 14; j_gene: TRBJ2-3; v_gene: TRBV6-1; d_gene: TRBD2; abundance: many; CDR3aa: CASRSTSGADTQYF; CDR3nt: TGTGCCAGCAGATCGACTAGCGGAGCAGATACGCAGTATTTT
len: 17; j_gene: TRBJ2-5; v_gene: TRBV4-1; d_gene: TRBD2; abundance: -; CDR3aa: CASSQERGLAGRETQYF; CDR3nt: TGCGCCAGCAGCCAAGAAAGGGGACTAGCGGGGCGAGAGACCCAGTACTTC
len: 16; j_gene: TRBJ1-4; v_gene: TRBV4-1; d_gene: -; abundance: -; CDR3aa: CASSQGTSGLYEKLFF; CDR3nt: TGCGCCAGCAGCCAAGGGACATCTGGGCTGTATGAAAAACTGTTTTTT
len: 16; j_gene: TRBJ2-1; v_gene: TRBV15; d_gene: -; abundance: many; CDR3aa: CATSTTLDGNYNEQFF; CDR3nt: TGTGCCACCAGCACCACTCTGGACGGGAATTACAATGAGCAGTTCTTC
len: 18; j_gene: TRBJ2-3; v_gene: TRBV14; d_gene: TRBD2; abundance: -; CDR3aa: CASSQEIRSGGRTDTQYF; CDR3nt: TGTGCCAGCAGCCAAGAGATACGGAGCGGGGGGCGCACAGATACGCAGTATTTT
len: 16; j_gene: TRBJ2-1; v_gene: TRBV7-8; d_gene: TRBD1; abundance: many; CDR3aa: CASSFTTGGGYNEQFF; CDR3nt: TGTGCCAGCAGCTTCACGACAGGGGGGGGTTACAATGAGCAGTTCTTC
len: 17; j_gene: TRBJ2-1; v_gene: TRBV10-3; d_gene: -; abundance: few; CDR3aa: CAISEAPPDKGYNEQFF; CDR3nt: TGTGCCATCAGTGAGGCCCCACCCGACAAAGGGTACAATGAGCAGTTCTTC
len: 14; j_gene: TRBJ2-3; v_gene: TRBV20-1; d_gene: TRBD2; abundance: -; CDR3aa: CRMGGTSGTDTQYF; CDR3nt: TGCAGGATGGGTGGGACTAGCGGCACAGATACGCAGTATTTT
len: 15; j_gene: TRBJ2-1; v_gene: TRBV15; d_gene: TRBD2; abundance: -; CDR3aa: CATSRGLAGPPRQFF; CDR3nt: TGTGCCACCAGCAGAGGACTAGCGGGACCTCCCCGGCAGTTCTTC
len: 14; j_gene: TRBJ2-5; v_gene: TRBV12-3/TRBV12-4; d_gene: TRBD2; abundance: -; CDR3aa: CASSLETSGETQYF; CDR3nt: TGTGCCAGCAGTTTAGAAACTAGCGGCGAGACCCAGTACTTC
len: 13; j_gene: TRBJ2-5; v_gene: TRBV29-1; d_gene: -; abundance: -; CDR3aa: CILKGGVGETQYF; CDR3nt: TGCATCTTAAAAGGGGGAGTTGGGGAGACCCAGTACTTC
len: 16; j_gene: TRBJ2-6; v_gene: TRBV2; d_gene: -; abundance: -; CDR3aa: CATTGTLSSGANVLTF; CDR3nt: TGTGCCACAACGGGGACTTTAAGCTCTGGGGCCAACGTCCTGACTTTC
len: 15; j_gene: TRBJ2-3; v_gene: TRBV18; d_gene: -; abundance: few; CDR3aa: CASSVTSSNTDTQYF; CDR3nt: TGTGCCAGCTCAGTTACTAGTTCCAACACAGATACGCAGTATTTT
len: 12; j_gene: TRBJ2-2; v_gene: TRBV3-1; d_gene: -; abundance: many; CDR3aa: CASRGDTGELFF; CDR3nt: TGTGCCAGCAGGGGGGACACCGGGGAGCTGTTTTTT
len: 13; j_gene: TRBJ2-3; v_gene: TRBV20-1; d_gene: -; abundance: few; CDR3aa: CSASRLARDTQYF; CDR3nt: TGCAGTGCCTCCCGCCTAGCGAGGGATACGCAGTATTTT